The T cell receptor beta chain described here comes from a study of Ad26.COV2.S vaccination and SARS-CoV-2 variants. Across the whole study: Donor got 5x10^10 or 1x10^11 viral particles of Ad26.COV2.S.

General study findings and limits: The TCR breadth and depth analyses may have produced an underestimate of total T cell responses. It was reported that spike-specific CD8+ and CD4+ T cell responses were substantially broad after vaccination.

Assay used: immunoSEQ multiplex PCR; TCRdb lists only in-frame clones, some missing. The sample carries about 420,000 clones, around 87% recorded once. CDR1 LNHNV and CDR2 YYDKDF come from the germline V gene (reference sequence). V was clipped by 0 bases and J by 11 bases, with 16 bases between them. The CDR3 is 15 residues long. The treatment denotes: about 20 received Ad26.COV2.S at low or high dose, single or two shots; about 5 received placebo; per-sample allocation not given. The investigators took samples on day 63 after the first vaccine or placebo injection. The shot given was an Ad26 vector that makes Wuhan-strain SARS-CoV-2 spike. The count of this clone is one. Its antigen is unidentified.

This receptor was taken from a person between 18 and 65 years old who received the Ad26.COV2.S COVID-19 vaccine or a placebo. This rearrangement joins TRBV15 to TRBJ1-4; no definite D call. This specimen was peripheral blood, taken in a trial of Ad26.COV2.S vaccine versus placebo. The chain's CDR3 is CATSRDDRYLGKLFF. The CDR3 DNA follows: TGTGCCACCAGCAGAGATGACCGATACCTCGGGAAACTGTTTTTT.